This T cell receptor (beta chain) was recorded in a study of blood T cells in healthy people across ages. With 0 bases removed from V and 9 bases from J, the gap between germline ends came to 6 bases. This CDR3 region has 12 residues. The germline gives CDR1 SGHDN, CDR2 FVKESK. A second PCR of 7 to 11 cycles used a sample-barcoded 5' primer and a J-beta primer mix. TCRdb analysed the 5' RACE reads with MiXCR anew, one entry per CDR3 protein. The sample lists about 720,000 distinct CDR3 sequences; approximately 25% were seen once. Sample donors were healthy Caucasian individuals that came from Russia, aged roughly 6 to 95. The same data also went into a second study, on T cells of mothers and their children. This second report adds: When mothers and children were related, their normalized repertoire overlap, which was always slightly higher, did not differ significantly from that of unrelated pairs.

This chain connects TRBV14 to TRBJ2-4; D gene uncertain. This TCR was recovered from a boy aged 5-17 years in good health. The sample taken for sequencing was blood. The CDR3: CASSQEWSIQYF. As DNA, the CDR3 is TGTGCCAGCAGCCAAGAGTGGAGCATTCAGTACTTC.